One sample yielded the 5 T cell receptor beta chains listed below, sequenced in a study of regulatory T cells in long-lasting Graves disease. The sample's time point: persistent/refractory GD, antithyroid drugs over 5 years with positive TRAb. From RNA extracted from PBMCs, the TCR library was made. Library construction for TCR beta used iRepertoire HTBI primers and Arm-PCR of CDR3 regions. TCRdb passed the multiplex PCR reads through MiXCR, listing each CDR3 protein once. The repertoire holds 300,000 to 350,000 distinct CDR3 sequences, 15% to 20% seen once, with approximately 31% in the top ten. Sample: peripheral blood mononuclear cells (PBMCs), taken when the disease was refractory, from a patient treated with antithyroid drugs. The receptors here all came from a female donor with Graves disease.

This clonotype was detected ten times or more. The chain combines TRBV27 with TRBJ2-7; 9 bases line up with TRBD1. The germline V gene has CDR1 MNHEY and CDR2 SMNVEV (reference sequence). Trimming removed 4 bases from V and 3 bases from J; junction bases left unmatched: 7. CDR3 length: 15 amino acids. CDR3 residues: CASSYTGTGFYEQYF. For the CDR3, the DNA is TGTGCCAGCAGTTACACCGGGACAGGGTTCTACGAGCAGTACTTC.

This clonotype was seen many times. This sequence joins TRBV7-2 and TRBJ2-7; D possibly uses TRBD1 or TRBD2 (5 bases each). V was shortened by 5 bases and J by 7 bases, with 18 bases between the two germline ends. The V gene's germline CDR1 is SGHTA and CDR2 FQGNSA. This CDR3 comprises 14 residues. This CDR3 is CASSPARQQREQYF. The CDR3 DNA is TGTGCCAGCAGCCCCGCCCGACAGCAGCGGGAGCAGTACTTC.

This clonotype came up a few times. This sequence joins TRBV14 and TRBJ2-7, with 10 bases lining up with TRBD2. CDR1 is SGHDN, CDR2 FVKESK, per germline. The trim removed 3 bases at V and 3 bases at J, leaving 5 bases unmatched. This CDR3 has 15 amino acids. The CDR3 region is CASSHTSGIHYEQYF. DNA for the CDR3: TGTGCCAGCAGCCACACTAGCGGGATCCACTACGAGCAGTACTTC.

This clonotype has ten or more counts. The J gene is TRBJ1-5, the V gene TRBV12-3 or TRBV12-4; D is undetermined. The CDR3 length is 15 residues. V lost 6 bases and J 0 bases, leaving 12 bases between the germline ends. The CDR3 DNA is TGTGCCAGCAGGGCAAACAGAAATAGCAATCAGCCCCAGCATTTT. Translation gives CASRANRNSNQPQHF.

CDR3 region: CASSFRGVTQYF. The CDR3 DNA reads as TGTGCCAGCAGTTTCCGTGGCGTTACGCAGTATTTT. The V and J genes are TRBV28 and TRBJ2-3; D unclear. The V end lost 3 bases, the J end lost 8 bases, and 9 bases lay between the germline ends. The CDR3 runs 12 residues. Germline V gene lookup returns CDR1 MDHEN and CDR2 SYDVKM.